This T cell receptor (beta chain) was identified in a study of regulatory T cells in long-lasting Graves disease. Time point denoted: newly diagnosed GD, antithyroid drugs for less than 3 months. PBMC-derived RNA was used for the TCR library. Trimming took 0 bases from V and 4 from J; bases not matched to a gene: 13. The CDR3 length is 19 residues. Germline V gives CDR1 SGHAT, CDR2 FQNNGV. The table lists this clonotype with many counts. Arm-PCR with iRepertoire HTBI primers amplified the CDR3 regions for these TCR beta libraries. Each CDR3 protein gets one entry after TCRdb re-called the multiplex PCR reads with MiXCR. Here the sample spans a few hundred thousand distinct CDR3 sequences, roughly a fifth being singletons. The data also belong to a second study, concerning T cells in Graves' hyperthyroidism and ophthalmopathy.

The starting material was peripheral blood mononuclear cells (PBMCs), obtained at new diagnosis, from a patient treated with antithyroid drugs. The TCR comes from a woman aged 30 to 39 with Graves disease. The genes are TRBV11-2 and TRBJ2-1; TRBD2 matches at 9 bases. CDR3 loop: CASSLDLLTSGGSYNEQFF. DNA for the CDR3: TGTGCCAGCAGCTTAGATCTCTTGACTAGCGGAGGTTCTTACAATGAGCAGTTCTTC.